These T cell receptor beta chains were read from a single sample in a study of blood T cells in healthy people across ages. TCRdb used MiXCR to reprocess the 5' RACE reads, holding one entry per CDR3 protein. The data contain over 700,000 distinct CDR3 sequences, around half of them singletons. The sample comprised blood. Receptors were obtained from a man older than 75 in good health. The CDR3 runs from the conserved cysteine through the conserved F or W. D genes are given only for firm matches. Expanded clones are given a class, and other clones once, few, many or no size at all.

size	V	J	D	CDR3	DNA
-	TRBV18	TRBJ2-1	-	CASSPYAGSYNEQFF	TGTGCCAGCTCACCATATGCGGGGTCCTACAATGAGCAGTTCTTC
-	TRBV29-1	TRBJ2-7	-	CSVEGLGSYEQYF	TGCAGCGTTGAAGGGTTAGGGTCCTACGAGCAGTACTTC
few	TRBV6-2/TRBV6-3	TRBJ1-4	-	CASSNNEKLFF	TGTGCCAGCAGCAATAATGAAAAACTGTTTTTT
-	TRBV10-3	TRBJ1-2	TRBD1	CATTGGNGYTF	TGTGCCACCACAGGGGGTAACGGCTACACCTTC
-	TRBV29-1	TRBJ2-3	TRBD1	CSTSGTDTDTQYF	TGCAGCACATCCGGGACAGACACAGATACGCAGTATTTT
-	TRBV20-1	TRBJ2-3	-	CSARDLLDLTDTHYF	TGCAGTGCTAGAGATTTACTCGACTTAACAGATACGCACTATTTT
-	TRBV5-1	TRBJ2-7	-	CASHDRSYEQYF	TGCGCCAGCCACGACAGGTCCTACGAGCAGTACTTC
-	TRBV10-2	TRBJ2-7	-	CASSVDRLSYEQYF	TGCGCCAGCAGTGTCGACCGCCTGTCCTACGAGCAGTACTTC
-	TRBV6-5	TRBJ2-1	-	CASLKNREQFF	TGTGCCAGCCTCAAAAACCGGGAGCAGTTCTTC
many	TRBV7-2	TRBJ2-3	-	CASSLRGRNTDTQYF	TGTGCCAGCAGCTTACGGGGCAGGAACACAGATACGCAGTATTTT
many	TRBV27	TRBJ2-3	-	CASSFVQPTSYPQYF	TGTGCCAGCAGTTTTGTCCAGCCGACTTCATATCCGCAGTATTTT
-	TRBV29-1	TRBJ2-5	TRBD1	CSVGTVVETQYF	TGCAGCGTCGGGACAGTTGTTGAGACCCAGTACTTC
once	TRBV12-3/TRBV12-4	TRBJ1-2	-	CASRGRRRNRPGYTF	TGTGCCAGCAGGGGGAGGAGGCGGAACCGTCCTGGCTACACCTTC
-	TRBV2	TRBJ2-7	TRBD1	CASRGQGNREEQYF	TGTGCCAGCAGGGGACAGGGGAATCGGGAGGAGCAGTACTTC
-	TRBV24-1	TRBJ2-7	TRBD1	CATSDFGGTGKIRYEQYF	TGTGCCACCAGTGATTTCGGGGGGACAGGGAAGATCCGCTACGAGCAGTACTTC
-	TRBV3-1	TRBJ2-7	-	CASSQAGRADDNEQYF	TGTGCCAGCAGCCAAGCTGGTCGAGCGGATGACAATGAGCAGTACTTC
once	TRBV21-1	TRBJ2-7	-	CASSKKTSGDYEQYF	TGTGCCAGCAGCAAAAAGACTAGCGGGGACTACGAGCAGTACTTC
-	TRBV6-6	TRBJ2-5	-	CASRYGAQETQYF	TGTGCCAGCAGGTACGGGGCCCAAGAGACCCAGTACTTC
-	TRBV6-5	TRBJ2-3	TRBD2	CASSYTSGRVDTQYF	TGTGCCAGCAGTTACACGAGCGGGAGGGTGGATACGCAGTATTTT
-	TRBV20-1	TRBJ1-4	-	CSASAGAPLTNEKLFF	TGCAGTGCTAGTGCGGGGGCGCCCCTAACTAATGAAAAACTGTTTTTT
-	TRBV20-1	TRBJ2-7	TRBD1	CSARTEDRGFSIYEQYF	TGCAGTGCTAGAACGGAGGACAGGGGGTTTTCGATCTACGAGCAGTACTTC
few	TRBV6-5	TRBJ2-3	-	CASSYSYGRTQYF	TGTGCCAGCAGTTACTCGTACGGGCGTACGCAGTATTTT
-	TRBV12-3/TRBV12-4	TRBJ1-5	-	CASSLDGRPEQPQHF	TGTGCCAGCAGTTTAGATGGCAGGCCAGAGCAGCCCCAGCATTTT
few	TRBV5-1	TRBJ2-5	-	CASTTMGYQETQYF	TGCGCCAGCACCACCATGGGTTATCAAGAGACCCAGTACTTC
few	TRBV27	TRBJ2-7	-	CASGLDSSYEQYF	TGTGCCAGCGGCCTAGACTCATCCTACGAGCAGTACTTC
many	TRBV28	TRBJ2-7	-	CASRTGTLYSYEQYF	TGTGCCAGCAGAACCGGGACACTATACTCCTACGAGCAGTACTTC
-	TRBV20-1	TRBJ1-6	-	CSASFEQSNSPLHF	TGCAGTGCTAGTTTCGAACAATCTAATTCACCCCTCCACTTT
-	TRBV2	TRBJ2-7	TRBD2	CASSETLNSLAGTRTYEQYF	TGTGCCAGCAGTGAAACTTTGAATTCACTAGCGGGAACAAGGACCTACGAGCAGTACTTC
-	TRBV18	TRBJ2-7	TRBD1	CASSAGQVGEQYF	TGTGCCAGCTCAGCGGGACAGGTGGGTGAGCAGTACTTC